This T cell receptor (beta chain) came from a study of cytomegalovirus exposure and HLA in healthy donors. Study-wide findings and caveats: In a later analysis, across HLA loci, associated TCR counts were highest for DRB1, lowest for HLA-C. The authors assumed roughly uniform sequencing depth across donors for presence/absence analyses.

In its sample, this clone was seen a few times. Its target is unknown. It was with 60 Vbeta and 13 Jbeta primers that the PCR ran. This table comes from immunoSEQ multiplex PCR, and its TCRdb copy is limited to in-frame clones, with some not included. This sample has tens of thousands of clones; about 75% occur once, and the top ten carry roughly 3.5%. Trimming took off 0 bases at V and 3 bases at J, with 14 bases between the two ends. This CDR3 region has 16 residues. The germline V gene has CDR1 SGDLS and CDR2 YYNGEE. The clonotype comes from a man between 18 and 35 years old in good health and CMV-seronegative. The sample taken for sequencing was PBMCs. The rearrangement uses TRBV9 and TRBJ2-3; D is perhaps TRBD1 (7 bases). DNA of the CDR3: TGTGCCAGCAGCGTAGGAGGAGGGGGCGGAACAGATACGCAGTATTTT. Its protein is CASSVGGGGGTDTQYF.